The 18 T cell receptor beta chains listed next were all sequenced from one sample in a study of Ad26.COV2.S vaccination and SARS-CoV-2 variants. Here immunoSEQ multiplex PCR was the method, and the copy in TCRdb shows in-frame clones only, minus some. The profile covers more than 300,000 clones, with approximately 86% appearing a single time and about 10% taken by the ten largest. Treatment: around 19 received Ad26.COV2.S at low or high dose, single or two shots; roughly five received placebo; per-sample allocation not given. On day 63 after the first injection, vaccine and placebo recipients gave samples. Sequencing used peripheral blood, obtained in a trial of Ad26.COV2.S vaccine versus placebo. Source of these receptors: a person aged 18-60 years who received the Ad26.COV2.S COVID-19 vaccine or a placebo.

V gene TRBV19 combines with J gene TRBJ1-5; TRBD1 agrees at 10 bases. J was trimmed by 3 bases and V by 1 base; bases with no gene match: 3. CDR1 and CDR2 (germline): LNHDA, SQIVND (reference sequence). The CDR3 extends over 16 amino acids. CDR3 region: CASSIGGQGFNQPQHF. In DNA form, the CDR3 reads TGTGCCAGTAGTATAGGGGGACAGGGGTTCAATCAGCCCCAGCATTTT.

The chain uses TRBV7-9 and TRBJ1-2; D gene unclear. CDR3 length equals 14 residues. CDR1 is SEHNR, CDR2 FQNEAQ, per germline (reference sequence). V lost 5 bases and J 2 bases, leaving 12 bases between the germline ends. The CDR3 bases are TGTGCCAGCAGCCTAGAGGTAGCGAACTATGGCTACACCTTC. Its protein is CASSLEVANYGYTF.

The chain couples TRBV4-1 to TRBJ2-5; D remains unclear. The V gene lost 1 base and the J gene lost 5 bases, with 14 bases spanning the gap. The germline CDR1 and CDR2 sequences are MGHRA and YSYEKL. CDR3 length: 15 amino acids. CDR3 in amino acids: CASSQGAVPRETQYF. The CDR3 nucleotides read TGCGCCAGCAGCCAAGGGGCGGTACCTCGGGAGACCCAGTACTTC.

The chain recombines TRBV5-1 with TRBJ1-1, with D perhaps matching TRBD1 (5 bases). CDR3 length: 15 amino acids. CDR1 is SGHRS and CDR2 is YFSETQ in the germline V gene. V was shortened by 3 bases and J by 3 bases, with 15 bases between the two germline ends. The CDR3 nucleotides read TGCGCCAGCAGCTCTCTAGACAGACCCTACACTGAAGCTTTCTTT. Translating it yields CASSSLDRPYTEAFF. Combining the CDR3 with reference TRBV5-1 and TRBJ1-1 gives the whole variable domain KAGVTQTPRYLIKTRGQQVTLSCSPISGHRSVSWYQQTPGQGLQFLFEYFSETQRNKGNFPGRFSGRQFSNSRSEMNVSTLELGDSALYLCASSSLDRPYTEAFFGQGTRLTVV.

The rearrangement uses TRBV28 and TRBJ2-5, with a weak D call TRBD1 (5 bases). Trimming took 11 bases from V and 2 from J, leaving 15 bases between them. This CDR3 is 13 amino acids long. Germline values: CDR1 MDHEN, CDR2 SYDVKM. CDR3 loop: CAYGRGRQETQYF. DNA for the CDR3: TGTGCCTATGGAAGGGGTCGGCAAGAGACCCAGTACTTC.

This rearrangement joins TRBV6-5 to TRBJ1-1; D is possibly TRBD1 (5 bases). V was cut by 2 bases and J by 4 bases, with 11 bases left in between. CDR1 is MNHEY, CDR2 SVGAGI, per germline. The CDR3 is 14 amino acids. The CDR3 reads CASSYSGRGTEAFF. DNA for the CDR3: TGTGCCAGCAGTTACAGCGGTAGGGGCACTGAAGCTTTCTTT.

The chain has TRBV28 and TRBJ1-4; D may be TRBD1 (6 bases). V shed 0 bases and J shed 7 bases, with 12 bases lying between them. The CDR3 is made up of 15 amino acids. The germline V gene has CDR1 MDHEN and CDR2 SYDVKM. The CDR3 DNA follows: TGTGCCAGCAGTTTATGGCGTCAGGGGAGTGAAAAACTGTTTTTT. Translating gives CASSLWRQGSEKLFF. Combining the CDR3 with reference TRBV28 and TRBJ1-4 gives the whole variable domain DVKVTQSSRYLVKRTGEKVFLECVQDMDHENMFWYRQDPGLGLRLIYFSYDVKMKEKGDIPEGYSVSREKKERFSLILESASTNQTSMYLCASSLWRQGSEKLFFGSGTQLSVL.

The rearrangement uses TRBV2 and TRBJ1-1; D is perhaps TRBD1 (5 bases). The V and J ends lost 6 bases and 5 bases respectively, with 16 bases between them. Per germline, CDR1 SNHLY and CDR2 FYNNEI. The CDR3 runs to 14 residues. The CDR3 DNA follows: TGTGCCAGCAGACCGGGGACGTCGGGGACTGAAGCTTTCTTT. Protein product: CASRPGTSGTEAFF. Based on the CDR3 plus reference TRBV2 and TRBJ1-1, the full variable domain is EPEVTQTPSHQVTQMGQEVILRCVPISNHLYFYWYRQILGQKVEFLVSFYNNEISEKSEIFDDQFSVERPDGSNFTLKIRSTKLEDSAMYFCASRPGTSGTEAFFGQGTRLTVV.

V gene TRBV3-1 (or the pseudogene TRBV3-2) combines with J gene TRBJ2-1; D is ambiguous. This CDR3 has 15 amino acids. Germline V lookup: CDR1 LGHDT, CDR2 YNNKEL (reference sequence). Trimming removed 1 base from V and 14 bases from J, with 21 bases in between. CDR3 amino acids: CASSQVGSVGPKEFF. For the CDR3, the DNA is TGTGCCAGCAGCCAAGTAGGGTCCGTGGGTCCAAAGGAGTTCTTC.

V is TRBV19 and J is TRBJ2-4, with 8 bases identical to TRBD1. Germline loops: CDR1 LNHDA, CDR2 SQIVND (reference sequence). The junction had 6 bases not matched to a gene; V was cut back by 7 bases and J by 1 base. This CDR3 region has 15 residues. CDR3 nucleotides: TGTGCCAGTATGAATAACAGGGGGGCCAAAAACATTCAGTACTTC. Translated: CASMNNRGAKNIQYF.

This chain links TRBV28 with TRBJ2-6; D not resolved. Trimming left V 8 bases short and J 2 bases short, with 4 bases between. The CDR3 contains 12 residues. Germline V gene sequence: CDR1 MDHEN, CDR2 SYDVKM. For the CDR3, the DNA is TGTGCCAGCCGGACTGGGGCCAACGTCCTGACTTTC. Its translation: CASRTGANVLTF.

J is TRBJ1-3 and V is TRBV28; tentatively, D is TRBD1 (6 bases). The CDR3 length is 16 residues. The germline CDR1 and CDR2 sequences are MDHEN and SYDVKM. V shed 3 bases and J shed 4 bases, with 16 bases lying between them. CDR3 DNA sequence: TGTGCCAGCAGTTTTGGTCAGGGGACTTGGGGAAACACCATATATTTT. Its translation: CASSFGQGTWGNTIYF.

This chain joins TRBV19 and TRBJ1-1; possibly TRBD1 for D (6 bases). Germline values: CDR1 LNHDA, CDR2 SQIVND (reference sequence). V lost 9 bases and J 0 bases, leaving 14 bases between the germline ends. The CDR3 sequence is 14 residues long. The CDR3 spells CASGPGHLNTEAFF. CDR3 DNA: TGTGCCAGCGGACCGGGACACTTGAACACTGAAGCTTTCTTT.

The chain couples TRBV4-1 to TRBJ2-7, with TRBD2 matching over 7 bases. The germline gives CDR1 MGHRA, CDR2 YSYEKL. The ends lost 0 bases at V and 4 bases at J; junction bases unmatched: 12. This CDR3 is 17 amino acids long. The chain's CDR3 is CASSQEAAASGSYEQYF. The CDR3, as DNA: TGCGCCAGCAGCCAAGAGGCGGCGGCTAGCGGATCTTACGAGCAGTACTTC.

V and J are TRBV27 and TRBJ1-4; tentatively, D is TRBD1 (5 bases). Trimming shortened V by 2 bases and J by 10 bases, and 11 bases separated the two germline ends. This CDR3 is built from 13 residues. Germline V gene lookup returns CDR1 MNHEY and CDR2 SMNVEV (reference sequence). CDR3 region: CASSLERGGKLFF. The CDR3, as DNA: TGTGCCAGCAGTTTAGAGAGGGGAGGAAAACTGTTTTTT.

V usage is TRBV11-2 and J usage is TRBJ2-5, with D unclear. The V end lost 0 bases, the J end lost 6 bases, and 8 bases lay between the germline ends. Per germline, CDR1 SGHAT and CDR2 FQNNGV. The CDR3 extends over 13 amino acids. CDR3 in amino acids: CASSLDLGKTQYF. DNA of the CDR3: TGTGCCAGCAGCTTAGATCTAGGGAAGACCCAGTACTTC.

This sequence joins TRBV19 and TRBJ2-7; a possible D gene is TRBD2 (5 bases). The CDR3 has 17 residues. The ends were cut back, 5 bases at V and 2 bases at J, with 22 bases in the middle. Germline CDR1 and CDR2: LNHDA and SQIVND (reference sequence). DNA for the CDR3: TGTGCCAGTAGTCTCCTTCCGGGCCCACTAGGCCCCTACGAGCAGTACTTC. It is translated as CASSLLPGPLGPYEQYF.

As for this clone: The same CDR3 also results from other DNA sequences found in this sample. This sequence joins TRBV6-1 and TRBJ1-5; a possible D gene is TRBD1 (5 bases). The V and J ends lost 1 base and 2 bases respectively, with 6 bases between them. Germline lookup yields CDR1 MNHNS and CDR2 SASEGT. CDR3 length equals 14 residues. CDR3 in amino acids: CASSEGGGNQPQHF. CDR3 DNA: TGTGCCAGCAGTGAAGGGGGGGGCAATCAGCCCCAGCATTTT.